These T cell receptor beta chains were read from a single sample in a study of cytomegalovirus exposure and HLA in healthy donors. Here immunoSEQ multiplex PCR was the method, and the copy in TCRdb shows in-frame clones only, minus some. The table has about 190,000 clones, more than 75% seen once. The sample comprised PBMCs. These receptors were collected from a woman between 18 and 29 years old in good health and CMV-seronegative. CDR3s include the opening cysteine and the closing phenylalanine or tryptophan. The D gene is left open where the match is weak. Clone size is stated in some rows and not others, as once, few, many or a class when expanded.

clone size,V gene,J gene,D gene,CDR3 protein,CDR3 DNA
NA,TRBV2,TRBJ1-5,TRBD1,CASRKGTGAGQPQHF,TGTGCCAGCAGAAAGGGGACAGGGGCGGGTCAGCCCCAGCATTTT
NA,TRBV7-2,TRBJ1-1,TRBD1,CASSSAGTGVEAFF,TGTGCCAGCAGCTCAGCCGGGACAGGGGTGGAAGCTTTCTTT
NA,TRBV18,TRBJ1-2,TRBD1,CASSLGQAGRAYGYTF,TGTGCCAGCTCACTTGGACAGGCGGGAAGGGCCTATGGCTACACCTTC
NA,TRBV13,TRBJ1-5,NA,CASSLGRALNQPQHF,TGTGCCAGCAGCTTAGGCAGGGCCCTCAATCAGCCCCAGCATTTT
once,TRBV7-9,TRBJ1-1,TRBD1,CASSPGTGGFMNTEAFF,TGTGCCAGCAGCCCCGGGACAGGGGGCTTCATGAACACTGAAGCTTTCTTT
NA,TRBV10-2,TRBJ1-2,NA,CASRDSGSYGYTF,TGCGCCAGCAGGGACAGCGGTTCCTATGGCTACACCTTC
NA,TRBV7-9,TRBJ1-2,NA,CASSPTDTPGYGYTF,TGTGCCAGCAGTCCTACTGACACCCCTGGATATGGCTACACCTTC
NA,TRBV5-1,TRBJ1-1,NA,CASSLDIGGIEAFF,TGCGCCAGCAGCTTGGATATCGGAGGCATTGAAGCTTTCTTT
NA,TRBV6-6,TRBJ1-4,TRBD1,CASSLQGASNEKLFF,TGTGCCAGCAGTTTACAGGGGGCGAGTAATGAAAAACTGTTTTTT
NA,TRBV15,TRBJ1-1,NA,CATSRDRGAAEAFF,TGTGCCACCAGCAGAGATCGGGGGGCGGCTGAAGCTTTCTTT
NA,TRBV30,TRBJ2-7,NA,CACLACEQYF,TGTGCCTGTCTAGCTTGCGAGCAGTACTTC
NA,TRBV19,TRBJ1-2,TRBD1,CASSPGTDSNYGYTF,TGTGCCAGTAGTCCGGGGACAGATTCTAACTATGGCTACACCTTC
once,TRBV5-6,TRBJ2-5,NA,CASSFAQAQETQYF,TGTGCCAGCAGCTTCGCACAGGCCCAAGAGACCCAGTACTTC
NA,TRBV27,TRBJ1-2,NA,CASSLTVASYGYTF,TGTGCCAGCAGTTTGACAGTGGCGAGCTATGGCTACACCTTC
NA,TRBV4-1,TRBJ2-1,NA,CASSQDRSYNEQFF,TGCGCCAGCAGCCAAGACAGATCGTATAATGAGCAGTTCTTC
many,TRBV29-1,TRBJ1-1,TRBD1,CSVEDTGTAPFF,TGCAGCGTTGAAGATACCGGGACAGCCCCTTTCTTT
NA,TRBV7-9,TRBJ1-6,NA,CASSLLQGSSPLHF,TGTGCCAGCAGCTTATTGCAGGGGAGTTCACCCCTCCACTTT
NA,TRBV27,TRBJ1-1,TRBD1,CASSLGQGAGEAFF,TGTGCCAGCAGTTTAGGGCAGGGGGCGGGTGAAGCTTTCTTT
NA,TRBV6-6,TRBJ1-1,TRBD1,CASSYPDRGLDTEAFF,TGTGCCAGCAGTTACCCGGACAGGGGGCTGGACACTGAAGCTTTCTTT